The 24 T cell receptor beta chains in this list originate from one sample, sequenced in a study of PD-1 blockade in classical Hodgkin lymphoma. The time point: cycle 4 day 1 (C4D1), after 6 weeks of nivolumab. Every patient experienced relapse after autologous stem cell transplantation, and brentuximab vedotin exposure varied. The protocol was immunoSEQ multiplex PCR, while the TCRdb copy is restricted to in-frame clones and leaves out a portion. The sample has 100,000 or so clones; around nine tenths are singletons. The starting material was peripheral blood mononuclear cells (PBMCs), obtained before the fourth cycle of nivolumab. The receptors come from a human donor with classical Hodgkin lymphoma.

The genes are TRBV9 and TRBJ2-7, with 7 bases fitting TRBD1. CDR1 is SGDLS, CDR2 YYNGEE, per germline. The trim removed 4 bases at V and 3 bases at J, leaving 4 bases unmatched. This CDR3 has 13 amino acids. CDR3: CASSMGQNYEQYF. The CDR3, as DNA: TGTGCCAGCAGCATGGGACAGAACTACGAGCAGTACTTC.

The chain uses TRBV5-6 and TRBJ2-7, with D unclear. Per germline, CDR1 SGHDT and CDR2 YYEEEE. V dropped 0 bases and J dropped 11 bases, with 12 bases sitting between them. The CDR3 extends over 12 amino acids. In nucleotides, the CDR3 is TGTGCCAGCAGCTTGGGGATTGGGCTCGAGTACTTC. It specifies CASSLGIGLEYF. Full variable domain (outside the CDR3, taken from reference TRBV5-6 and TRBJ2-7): DAGVTQSPTHLIKTRGQQVTLRCSPKSGHDTVSWYQQALGQGPQFIFQYYEEEERQRGNFPDRFSGHQFPNYSSELNVNALLLGDSALYLCASSLGIGLEYFGPGTRLTVT.

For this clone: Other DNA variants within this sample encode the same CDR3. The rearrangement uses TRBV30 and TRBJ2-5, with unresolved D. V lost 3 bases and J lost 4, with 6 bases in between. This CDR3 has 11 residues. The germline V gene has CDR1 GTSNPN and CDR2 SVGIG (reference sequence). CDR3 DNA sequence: TGTGCCTGGAGCCTGGGAGAGACCCAGTACTTC. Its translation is CAWSLGETQYF.

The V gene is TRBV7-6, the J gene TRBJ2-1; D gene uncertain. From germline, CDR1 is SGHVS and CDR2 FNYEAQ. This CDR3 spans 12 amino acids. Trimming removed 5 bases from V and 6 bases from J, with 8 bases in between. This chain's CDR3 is CASSHRGNEQFF. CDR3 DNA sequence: TGTGCCAGCAGCCACAGAGGCAATGAGCAGTTCTTC.

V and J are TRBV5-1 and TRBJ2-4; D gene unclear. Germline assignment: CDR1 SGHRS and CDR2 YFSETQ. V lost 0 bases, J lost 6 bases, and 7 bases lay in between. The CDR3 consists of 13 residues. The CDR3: CASSLDVGNIQYF. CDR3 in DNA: TGCGCCAGCAGCTTGGACGTTGGAAACATTCAGTACTTC.

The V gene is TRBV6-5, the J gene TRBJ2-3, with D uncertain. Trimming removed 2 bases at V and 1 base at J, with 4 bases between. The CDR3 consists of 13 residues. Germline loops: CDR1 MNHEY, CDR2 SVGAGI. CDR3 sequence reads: CASSYRGTDTQYF. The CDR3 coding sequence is TGTGCCAGCAGTTACCGGGGCACAGATACGCAGTATTTT.

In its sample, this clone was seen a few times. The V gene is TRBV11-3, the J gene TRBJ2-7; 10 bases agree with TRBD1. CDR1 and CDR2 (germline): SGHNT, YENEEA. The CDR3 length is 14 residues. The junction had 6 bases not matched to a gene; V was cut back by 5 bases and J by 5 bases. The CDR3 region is CASSAGTGVHEQYF. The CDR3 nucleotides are TGTGCCAGCAGCGCCGGGACAGGGGTCCACGAGCAGTACTTC. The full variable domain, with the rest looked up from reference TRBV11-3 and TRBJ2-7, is EAGVVQSPRYKIIEKKQPVAFWCNPISGHNTLYWYLQNLGQGPELLIRYENEEAVDDSQLPKDRFSAERLKGVDSTLKIQPAELGDSAVYLCASSAGTGVHEQYFGPGTRLTVT.

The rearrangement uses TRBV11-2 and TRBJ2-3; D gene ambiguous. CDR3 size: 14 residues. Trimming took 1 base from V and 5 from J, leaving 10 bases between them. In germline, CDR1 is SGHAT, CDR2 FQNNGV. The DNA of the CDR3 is TGTGCCAGCAGCTTAGTAGGAGATCTAGATACGCAGTATTTT. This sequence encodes CASSLVGDLDTQYF.

The CDR3 sequence: CASSGGVDYGYTF. The CDR3 DNA is TGCGCCAGCAGCGGGGGCGTCGACTATGGCTACACCTTC. The J gene is TRBJ1-2, the V gene TRBV5-1; tentatively, D is TRBD1 (6 bases). From germline, CDR1 is SGHRS and CDR2 YFSETQ. The length of the CDR3 is 13 residues. Trimming took 4 bases from V and 3 from J, leaving 10 bases between them.

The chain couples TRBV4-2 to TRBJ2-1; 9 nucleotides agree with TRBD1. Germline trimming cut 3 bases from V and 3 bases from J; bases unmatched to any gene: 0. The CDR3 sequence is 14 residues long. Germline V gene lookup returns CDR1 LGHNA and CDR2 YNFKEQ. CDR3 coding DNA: TGTGCCAGCAGCCAGGGACAGGGCTACAATGAGCAGTTCTTC. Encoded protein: CASSQGQGYNEQFF.

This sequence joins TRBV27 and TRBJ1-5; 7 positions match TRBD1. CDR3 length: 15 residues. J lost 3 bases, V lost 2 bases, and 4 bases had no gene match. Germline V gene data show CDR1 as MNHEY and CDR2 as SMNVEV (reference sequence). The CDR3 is CASSLDRAHNQPQHF. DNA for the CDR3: TGTGCCAGCAGTTTAGACAGGGCACACAATCAGCCCCAGCATTTT.

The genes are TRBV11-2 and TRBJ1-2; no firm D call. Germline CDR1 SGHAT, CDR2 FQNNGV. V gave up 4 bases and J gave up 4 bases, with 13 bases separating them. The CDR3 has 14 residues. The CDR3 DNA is TGTGCCAGCAGCTCCGTCAAGAAAGTCTATGGCTACACCTTC. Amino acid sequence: CASSSVKKVYGYTF.

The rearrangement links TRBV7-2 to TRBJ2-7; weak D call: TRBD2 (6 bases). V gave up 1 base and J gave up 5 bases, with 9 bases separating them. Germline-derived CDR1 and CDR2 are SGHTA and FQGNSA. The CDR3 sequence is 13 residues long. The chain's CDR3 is CASSLGRGNEQYF. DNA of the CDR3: TGTGCCAGCAGCTTAGGGCGGGGAAACGAGCAGTACTTC.

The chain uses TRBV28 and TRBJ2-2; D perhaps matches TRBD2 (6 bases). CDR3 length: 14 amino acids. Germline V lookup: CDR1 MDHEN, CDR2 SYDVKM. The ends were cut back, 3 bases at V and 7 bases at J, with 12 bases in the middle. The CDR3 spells CASSLWRVGGELFF. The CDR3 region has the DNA TGTGCCAGCAGTTTGTGGAGGGTAGGCGGGGAGCTGTTTTTT.

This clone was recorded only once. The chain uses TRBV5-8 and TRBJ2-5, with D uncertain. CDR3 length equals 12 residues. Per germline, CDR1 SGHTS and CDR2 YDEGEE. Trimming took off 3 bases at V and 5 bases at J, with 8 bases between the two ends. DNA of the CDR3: TGTGCCAGCAGCTCCCTCGTCGAGACCCAGTACTTC. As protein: CASSSLVETQYF.

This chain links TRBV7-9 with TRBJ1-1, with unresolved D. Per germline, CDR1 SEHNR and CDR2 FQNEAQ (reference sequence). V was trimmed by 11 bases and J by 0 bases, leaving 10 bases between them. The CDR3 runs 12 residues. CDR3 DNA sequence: TGTGCCTGTACGGATCTGAACACTGAAGCTTTCTTT. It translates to CACTDLNTEAFF.

CDR3 region: CASSQDRGSYEQYF. The CDR3 region has the DNA TGTGCCAGCAGCCAAGACAGGGGATCCTACGAGCAGTACTTC. The rearrangement joins TRBV4-2 to TRBJ2-7; D possibly corresponds to TRBD1 (6 bases). CDR1 and CDR2 from the germline V gene are LGHNA and YNFKEQ. This CDR3 region has 14 residues. V lost 0 bases to trimming and J lost 1 base, with 7 bases between them.

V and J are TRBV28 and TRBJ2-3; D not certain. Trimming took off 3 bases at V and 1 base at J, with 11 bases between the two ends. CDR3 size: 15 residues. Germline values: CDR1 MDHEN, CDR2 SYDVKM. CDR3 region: CASSFFLQGTDTQYF. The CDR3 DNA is TGTGCCAGCAGTTTTTTCTTACAAGGCACAGATACGCAGTATTTT.

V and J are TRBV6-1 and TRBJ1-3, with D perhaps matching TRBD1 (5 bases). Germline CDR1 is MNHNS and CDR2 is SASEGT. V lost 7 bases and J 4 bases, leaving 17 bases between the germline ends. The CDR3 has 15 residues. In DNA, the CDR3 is TGTGCCAGCACCGAACTCAGGGCCTGGGGAAACACCATATATTTT. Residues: CASTELRAWGNTIYF.

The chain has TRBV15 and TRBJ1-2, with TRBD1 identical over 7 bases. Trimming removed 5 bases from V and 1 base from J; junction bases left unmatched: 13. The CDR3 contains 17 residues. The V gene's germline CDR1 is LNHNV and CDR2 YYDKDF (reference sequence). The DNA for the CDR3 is TGTGCCACCAGCTTCGGGAAGGGGGCGGGGCTTAACTATGGCTACACCTTC. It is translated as CATSFGKGAGLNYGYTF. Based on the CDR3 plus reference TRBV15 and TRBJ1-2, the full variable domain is DAMVIQNPRYQVTQFGKPVTLSCSQTLNHNVMYWYQQKSSQAPKLLFHYYDKDFNNEADTPDNFQSRRPNTSFCFLDIRSPGLGDTAMYLCATSFGKGAGLNYGYTFGSGTRLTVV.

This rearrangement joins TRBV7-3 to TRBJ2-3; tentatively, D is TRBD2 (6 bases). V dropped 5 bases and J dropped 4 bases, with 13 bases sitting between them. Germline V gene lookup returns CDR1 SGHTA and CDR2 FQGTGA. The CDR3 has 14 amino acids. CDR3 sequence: CASSPTLASDTQYF. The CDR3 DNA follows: TGTGCCAGCAGCCCGACCCTAGCGTCAGATACGCAGTATTTT.

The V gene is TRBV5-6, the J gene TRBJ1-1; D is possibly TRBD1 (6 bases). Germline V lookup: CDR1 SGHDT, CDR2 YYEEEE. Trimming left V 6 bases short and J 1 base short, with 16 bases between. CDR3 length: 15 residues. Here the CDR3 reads CASKGVRLPNTEAFF. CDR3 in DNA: TGTGCCAGCAAGGGGGTCAGGCTCCCGAACACTGAAGCTTTCTTT. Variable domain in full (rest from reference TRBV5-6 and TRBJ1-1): DAGVTQSPTHLIKTRGQQVTLRCSPKSGHDTVSWYQQALGQGPQFIFQYYEEEERQRGNFPDRFSGHQFPNYSSELNVNALLLGDSALYLCASKGVRLPNTEAFFGQGTRLTVV.

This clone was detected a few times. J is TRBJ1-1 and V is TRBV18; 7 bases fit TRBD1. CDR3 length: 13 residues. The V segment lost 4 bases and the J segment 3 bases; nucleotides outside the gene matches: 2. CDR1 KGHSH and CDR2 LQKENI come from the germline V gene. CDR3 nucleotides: TGTGCCAGCTCACTGGGGACAGACACTGAAGCTTTCTTT. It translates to CASSLGTDTEAFF.

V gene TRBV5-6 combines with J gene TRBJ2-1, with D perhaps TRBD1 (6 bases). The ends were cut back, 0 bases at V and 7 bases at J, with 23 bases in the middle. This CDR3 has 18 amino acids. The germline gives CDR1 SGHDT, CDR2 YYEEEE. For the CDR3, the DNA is TGTGCCAGCAGCTTGGTGGGATCCAGGGGCCCCTTAGAAAATGAGCAGTTCTTC. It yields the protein CASSLVGSRGPLENEQFF. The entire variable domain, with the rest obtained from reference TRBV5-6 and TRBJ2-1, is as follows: DAGVTQSPTHLIKTRGQQVTLRCSPKSGHDTVSWYQQALGQGPQFIFQYYEEEERQRGNFPDRFSGHQFPNYSSELNVNALLLGDSALYLCASSLVGSRGPLENEQFFGPGTRLTVL.